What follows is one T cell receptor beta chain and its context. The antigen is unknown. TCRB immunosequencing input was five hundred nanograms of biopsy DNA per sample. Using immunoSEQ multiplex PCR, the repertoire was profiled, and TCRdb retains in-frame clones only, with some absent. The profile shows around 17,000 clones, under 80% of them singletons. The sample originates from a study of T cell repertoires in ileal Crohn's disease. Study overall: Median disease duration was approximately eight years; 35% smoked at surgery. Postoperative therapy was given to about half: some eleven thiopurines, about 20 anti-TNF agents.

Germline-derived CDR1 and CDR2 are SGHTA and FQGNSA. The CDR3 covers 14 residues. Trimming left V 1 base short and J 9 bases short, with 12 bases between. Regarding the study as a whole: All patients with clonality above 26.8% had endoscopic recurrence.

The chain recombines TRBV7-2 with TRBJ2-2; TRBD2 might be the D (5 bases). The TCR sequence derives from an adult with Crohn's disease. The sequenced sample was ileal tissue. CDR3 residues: CASSLGVARRELFF. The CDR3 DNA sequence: TGTGCCAGCAGCTTAGGGGTAGCGAGAAGGGAGCTGTTTTTT.